This T cell receptor beta chain derives from a study of T-cell reconstitution after alpha-beta-depleted transplantation in children. Unique molecular identifiers were incorporated during preparation of the TCRbeta library. TCRdb re-derived calls from the PCR reads in MiXCR, one entry per CDR3 protein. This sample has about 410,000 distinct CDR3 sequences, with about a fifth found just once. Unmatched junction bases numbered 8, after V lost 4 bases and J lost 1 base. The length of the CDR3 is 17 residues. Germline V gene data show CDR1 as SEHNR and CDR2 as FQNEAQ (reference sequence). The chain combines TRBV7-9 with TRBJ2-1, with 9 bases aligning to TRBD2. The sample consisted of PBMCs from the stem cell graft donor, taken from the stem cell graft. The receptor comes from a human donor who donated a stem cell graft to a child with acute myeloid leukemia. The CDR3 DNA follows: TGTGCCAGCAGCTGGGTTAGCGGGAGCAATTCCTACAATGAGCAGTTCTTC. It encodes CASSWVSGSNSYNEQFF.